This TCR beta chain was captured by sequencing in a study of cytomegalovirus exposure and HLA in healthy donors. The study's findings and limits: Most subjects had HLA-A and HLA-B alleles reportedly predicted accurately by TCR beta sequences. Sequencing had likely introduced a cluster of highly shared sequence variants as an artifact.

The germline gives CDR1 KGHSH, CDR2 LQKENI. Trimming took 3 bases from V and 6 from J; bases not matched to a gene: 7. The CDR3 covers 15 residues. In the case of this clone: What it recognizes is unknown.

60 Vbeta and 13 Jbeta primers were used in PCR. Profiled with immunoSEQ multiplex PCR; TCRdb holds only in-frame clones, not every one. The sample records 150,000 to 180,000 clones, more than 70% being singletons. The chain couples TRBV18 to TRBJ1-5, with 8 positions matching TRBD1. The receptor's source is a woman in her thirties or forties in good health and CMV-seropositive. Sample: PBMCs. This CDR3 reads CASSPGDRSGQPQHF. Here the CDR3 DNA reads TGTGCCAGCTCACCGGGGGACAGGTCTGGTCAGCCCCAGCATTTT.